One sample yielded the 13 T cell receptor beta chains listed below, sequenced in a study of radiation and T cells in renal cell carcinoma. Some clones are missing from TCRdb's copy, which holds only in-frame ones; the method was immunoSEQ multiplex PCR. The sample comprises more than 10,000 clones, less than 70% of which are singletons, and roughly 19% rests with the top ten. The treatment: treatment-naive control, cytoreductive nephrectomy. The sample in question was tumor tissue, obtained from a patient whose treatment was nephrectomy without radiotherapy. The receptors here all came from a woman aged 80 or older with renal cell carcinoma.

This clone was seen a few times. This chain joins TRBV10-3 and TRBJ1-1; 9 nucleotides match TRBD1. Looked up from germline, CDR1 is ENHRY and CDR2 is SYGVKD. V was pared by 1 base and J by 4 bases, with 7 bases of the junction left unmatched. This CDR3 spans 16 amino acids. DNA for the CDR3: TGTGCCATCAGTGAGTTCGAACAGGGGGCTGGCACTGAAGCTTTCTTT. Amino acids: CAISEFEQGAGTEAFF.

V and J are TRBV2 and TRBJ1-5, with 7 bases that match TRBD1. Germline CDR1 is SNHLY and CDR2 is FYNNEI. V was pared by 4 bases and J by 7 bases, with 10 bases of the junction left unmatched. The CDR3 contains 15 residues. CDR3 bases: TGTGCCAGCAGTGGGACCTCCAGGGGGGAACAGCCCCAGCATTTT. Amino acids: CASSGTSRGEQPQHF.

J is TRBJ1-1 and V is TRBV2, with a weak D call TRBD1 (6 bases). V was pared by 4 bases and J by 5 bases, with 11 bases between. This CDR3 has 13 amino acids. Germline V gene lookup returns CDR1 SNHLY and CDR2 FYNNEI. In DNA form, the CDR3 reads TGTGCCAGCAGTGTGGACAGCAGAACTGAAGCTTTCTTT. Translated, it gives CASSVDSRTEAFF.

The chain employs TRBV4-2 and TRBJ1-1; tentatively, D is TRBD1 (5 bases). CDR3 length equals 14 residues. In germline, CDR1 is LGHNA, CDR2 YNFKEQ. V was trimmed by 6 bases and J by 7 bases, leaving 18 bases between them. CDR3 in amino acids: CASSLAGRAGEAFF. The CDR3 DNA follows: TGTGCCAGCAGTCTGGCCGGCAGGGCTGGTGAAGCTTTCTTT.

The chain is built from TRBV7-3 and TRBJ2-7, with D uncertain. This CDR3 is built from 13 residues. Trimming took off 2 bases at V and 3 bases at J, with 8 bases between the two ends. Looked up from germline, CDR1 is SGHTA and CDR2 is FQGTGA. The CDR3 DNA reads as TGTGCCAGCAGCTTAGGTAGCTTCTACGAGCAGTACTTC. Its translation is CASSLGSFYEQYF.

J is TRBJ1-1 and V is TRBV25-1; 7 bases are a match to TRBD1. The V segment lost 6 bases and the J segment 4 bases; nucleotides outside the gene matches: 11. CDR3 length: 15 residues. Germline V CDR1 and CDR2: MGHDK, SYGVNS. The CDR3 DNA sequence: TGTGCCAGCAGCCCTCGGACAGGCGGCGGCACTGAAGCTTTCTTT. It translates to CASSPRTGGGTEAFF. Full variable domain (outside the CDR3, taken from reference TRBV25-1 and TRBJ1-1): EADIYQTPRYLVIGTGKKITLECSQTMGHDKMYWYQQDPGMELHLIHYSYGVNSTEKGDLSSESTVSRIRTEHFPLTLESARPSHTSQYLCASSPRTGGGTEAFFGQGTRLTVV.

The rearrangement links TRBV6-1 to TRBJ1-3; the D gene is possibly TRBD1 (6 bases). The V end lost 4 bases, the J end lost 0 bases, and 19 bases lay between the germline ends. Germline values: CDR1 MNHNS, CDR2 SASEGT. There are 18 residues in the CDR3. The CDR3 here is CASSVPQGSTLSGNTIYF. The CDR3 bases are TGTGCCAGCAGTGTACCACAGGGATCCACTCTCTCTGGAAACACCATATATTTT.

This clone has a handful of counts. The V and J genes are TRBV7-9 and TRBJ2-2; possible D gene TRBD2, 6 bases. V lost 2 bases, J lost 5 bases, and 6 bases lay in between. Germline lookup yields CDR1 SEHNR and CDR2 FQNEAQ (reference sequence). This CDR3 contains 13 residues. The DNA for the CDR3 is TGTGCCAGCAGCTTACGGGAGACCGGGGAGCTGTTTTTT. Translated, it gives CASSLRETGELFF.

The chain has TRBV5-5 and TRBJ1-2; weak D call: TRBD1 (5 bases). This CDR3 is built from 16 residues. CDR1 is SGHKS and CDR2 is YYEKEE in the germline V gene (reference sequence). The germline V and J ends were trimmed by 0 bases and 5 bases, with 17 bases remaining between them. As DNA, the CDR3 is TGTGCCAGCAGCTTGGACTTAACGGGGGTTGTTTATGGCTACACCTTC. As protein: CASSLDLTGVVYGYTF.

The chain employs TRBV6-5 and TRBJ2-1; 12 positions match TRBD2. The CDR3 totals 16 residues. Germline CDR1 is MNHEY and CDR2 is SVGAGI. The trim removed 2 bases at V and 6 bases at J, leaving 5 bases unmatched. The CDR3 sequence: CASSYPTTSGGNEQFF. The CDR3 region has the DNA TGTGCCAGCAGTTACCCTACGACTAGCGGGGGCAATGAGCAGTTCTTC.

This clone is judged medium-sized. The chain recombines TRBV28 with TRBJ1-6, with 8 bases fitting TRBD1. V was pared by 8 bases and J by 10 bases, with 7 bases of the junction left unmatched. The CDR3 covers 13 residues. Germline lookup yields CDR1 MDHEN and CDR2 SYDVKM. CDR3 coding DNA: TGTGCCAGCGCAGGGGGCGCGGGGTCACCCCTCCACTTT. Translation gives CASAGGAGSPLHF.

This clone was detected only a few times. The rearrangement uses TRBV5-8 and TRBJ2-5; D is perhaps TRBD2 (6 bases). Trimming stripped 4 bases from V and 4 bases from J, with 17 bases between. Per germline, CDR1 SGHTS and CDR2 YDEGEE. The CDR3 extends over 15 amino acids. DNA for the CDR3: TGTGCCAGCAGCCTCGCCGGGGGAGGTCGAGAGACCCAGTACTTC. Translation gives CASSLAGGGRETQYF. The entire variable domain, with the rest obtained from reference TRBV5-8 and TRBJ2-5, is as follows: EAGVTQSPTHLIKTRGQQATLRCSPISGHTSVYWYQQALGLGLQFLLWYDEGEERNRGNFPPRFSGRQFPNYSSELNVNALELEDSALYLCASSLAGGGRETQYFGPGTRLLVL.

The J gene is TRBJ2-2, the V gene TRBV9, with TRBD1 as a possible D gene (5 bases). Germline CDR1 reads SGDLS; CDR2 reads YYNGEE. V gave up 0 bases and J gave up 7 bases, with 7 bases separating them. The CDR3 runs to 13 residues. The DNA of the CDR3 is TGTGCCAGCAGCGTAGCAGGGTTCGGGGAGCTGTTTTTT. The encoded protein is CASSVAGFGELFF.